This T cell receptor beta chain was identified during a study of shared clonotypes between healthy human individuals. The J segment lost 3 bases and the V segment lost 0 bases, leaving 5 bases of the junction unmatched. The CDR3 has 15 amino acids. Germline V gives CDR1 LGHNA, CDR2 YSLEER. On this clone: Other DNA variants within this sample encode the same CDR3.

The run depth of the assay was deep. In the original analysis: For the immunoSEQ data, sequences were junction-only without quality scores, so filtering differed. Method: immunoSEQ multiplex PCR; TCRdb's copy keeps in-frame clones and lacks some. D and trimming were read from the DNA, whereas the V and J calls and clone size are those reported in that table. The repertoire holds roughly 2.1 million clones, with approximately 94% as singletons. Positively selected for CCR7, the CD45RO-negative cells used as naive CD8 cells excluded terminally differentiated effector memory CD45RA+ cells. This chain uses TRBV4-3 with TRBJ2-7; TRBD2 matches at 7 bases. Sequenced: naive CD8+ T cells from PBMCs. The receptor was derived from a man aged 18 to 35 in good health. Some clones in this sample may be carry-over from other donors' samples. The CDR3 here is CASSQDWTGGYEQYF. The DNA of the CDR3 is TGCGCCAGCAGCCAAGATTGGACGGGGGGCTACGAGCAGTACTTC.